This T cell receptor (beta chain) was profiled in a study of CD8+CD57+ T cells in acquired aplastic anemia. Looking at the study overall: CD4+ and CD8+ cells, once sorted, gave DNA averaging roughly 3.4 ug. CD4+ cells from healthy donors averaged approximately 11 million reads. Study-wide results and limits: Patients and controls were not found to differ significantly in CD8+ Simpson's diversity. Overlap between patients and controls comprised 25 to 30 CD8+ CDR3 sequences.

CDR1 is SNHLY, CDR2 FYNNEI, per germline. This CDR3 comprises 15 residues. TCR beta VDJ and CDR3 profiles were obtained from a genomic DNA template. From the reads, TCRdb called clonotypes with MiXCR, one entry per CDR3 protein. The repertoire holds around 200,000 distinct CDR3 sequences, with roughly half as singletons. This clonotype has a handful of counts. Antigen specificity is unknown. The junction departs from the called germline gene at one end, perhaps through a read error. The chain couples TRBV2 to TRBJ2-7; TRBD1 matches at 9 bases. Sequenced material: sorted CD4+, CD8+, or CD8+CD57+ T cells (not recorded which) from PBMCs. The TCR comes from a human donor in good health, serving as a control. CDR3 in DNA: TGCGCCAGCAGTGAGTCGCGGGGACAGGGCTCCGAGCAGTACTTC. Its translation is CASSESRGQGSEQYF. The full variable domain, in which reference TRBV2 and TRBJ2-7 provide the parts outside the CDR3, is EPEVTQTPSHQVTQMGQEVILRCVPISNHLYFYWYRQILGQKVEFLVSFYNNEISEKSEIFDDQFSVERPDGSNFTLKIRSTKLEDSAMYFCASSESRGQGSEQYFGPGTRLTVT.